Listed here are 20 T cell receptor beta chains from one sample, sequenced in a study of shared clonotypes between healthy human individuals (dated by TCRdb to 2018 to 2020). CD8 naive samples were CD45RO-negative cells positively selected for CCR7, giving a CD45RA+CCR7+ population that excluded TemRA cells. Library preparation used the immunoSEQ multiplex PCR assay. Not all clones reach the TCRdb copy of this immuneACCESS table, which keeps in-frame sequences only. Checked studies attribute under half of the gap to unresolved V genes and leave the rest unexplained. The sample table records 550,000 to 600,000 clones; roughly 98% of these occur just once. Roughly 0.29% of the sample comes from the top ten. Sequencing input: naive CD8+ T cells sorted from blood. This sample's cell subset or site label indicates: CD45RA+CCR7+. The receptor set was obtained from a young man in good health.

Of note for this clone: Additional DNA sequences in this sample encode the identical CDR3. CDR3 sequence (DNA): TGTGCCAGCAGCCTTAGCCCCACAGATACGCAGTATTTT. This sequence encodes CASSLSPTDTQYF. V gene TRBV11-2 combines with J gene TRBJ2-3; D remains unclear. Germline V CDR1 and CDR2: SGHAT, FQNNGV. V lost 5 bases, J lost 2 bases, and 8 bases lay in between. This CDR3 contains 13 residues.

The chain's CDR3 is CAGNSGNNEQFF. DNA for the CDR3: TGCGCCGGTAATTCAGGGAACAATGAGCAGTTCTTC. The chain combines TRBV10-2 with TRBJ2-1, with D possibly matching TRBD1 (5 bases). From germline, CDR1 is WSHSY and CDR2 SAAADI. V was trimmed by 11 bases and J by 5 bases, leaving 13 bases between them. The CDR3 totals 12 residues.

The chain uses TRBV27 and TRBJ2-7; 8 bases agree with TRBD1. CDR1 is MNHEY, CDR2 SMNVEV, per germline (reference sequence). V lost 2 bases and J lost 4; bases outside the gene matches: 4. The CDR3 consists of 14 residues. The CDR3 DNA reads TGTGCCAGCAGTTTAGCAACAGGGGGGTACGAGCAGTACTTC. Translated: CASSLATGGYEQYF.

J is TRBJ2-5 and V is TRBV29-1; 8 bases are a match to TRBD1. This CDR3 is built from 14 residues. Trimming cost V 3 bases and J 3 bases; bases outside gene matches: 6. Germline CDR1 is SQVTM and CDR2 is ANQGSEA. The CDR3 is CSVEVTGVEETQYF. CDR3 bases: TGCAGCGTTGAGGTGACAGGGGTTGAAGAGACCCAGTACTTC.

The chain carries TRBV4-1 and TRBJ2-5; tentatively, D is TRBD2 (7 bases). V was cut by 4 bases and J by 5 bases, with 26 bases left in between. The germline V gene has CDR1 MGHRA and CDR2 YSYEKL. CDR3 length: 18 amino acids. The CDR3 sequence: CASSPIVQGGDPVETQYF. In DNA form, the CDR3 reads TGCGCCAGCAGCCCGATTGTACAGGGAGGGGACCCGGTCGAGACCCAGTACTTC.

The J gene is TRBJ2-2, the V gene TRBV29-1; 10 nucleotides align to TRBD2. Unmatched junction bases numbered 12, after V lost 0 bases and J lost 2 bases. The CDR3 runs 19 residues. Germline V gene sequence: CDR1 SQVTM, CDR2 ANQGSEA. CDR3 amino acids: CSVEDRSASGRINTGELFF. CDR3 coding DNA: TGCAGCGTTGAAGATCGTTCCGCTAGCGGGAGAATTAACACCGGGGAGCTGTTTTTT.

The chain employs TRBV7-6 and TRBJ1-1; the match to TRBD1 covers 9 bases. Germline V gene lookup returns CDR1 SGHVS and CDR2 FNYEAQ. The CDR3 contains 16 residues. V was clipped by 5 bases and J by 7 bases; unmatched bases: 14. The CDR3, as DNA: TGTGCCAGCAGCAAAGTAGGACAGGGGAGGATCGTTGAAGCTTTCTTT. Its protein is CASSKVGQGRIVEAFF.

V is TRBV15 and J is TRBJ2-7; 7 bases match TRBD2. CDR1 and CDR2 from the germline V gene are LNHNV and YYDKDF (reference sequence). Trimming removed 5 bases from V and 4 bases from J; junction bases left unmatched: 5. The CDR3 sequence is 13 residues long. The DNA of the CDR3 is TGTGCCACCAGCTTCGGGACTATTTACGAGCAGTACTTC. This codes for CATSFGTIYEQYF.

This chain links TRBV6-1 with TRBJ2-5; 9 bases line up with TRBD1. The J segment lost 4 bases and the V segment lost 6 bases, leaving 3 bases of the junction unmatched. Germline CDR1 MNHNS, CDR2 SASEGT. The CDR3 covers 13 residues. The CDR3 protein is CASRTGGGETQYF. DNA of the CDR3: TGTGCCAGCAGGACAGGGGGGGGAGAGACCCAGTACTTC.

This clone came up once. The rearrangement joins TRBV2 to TRBJ2-4, with 9 bases lining up with TRBD2. The CDR3 is 14 residues long. V was clipped by 5 bases and J by 8 bases; unmatched bases: 7. Per germline, CDR1 SNHLY and CDR2 FYNNEI. CDR3 region: CASSRGLAKDIQYF. The DNA for the CDR3 is TGTGCCAGCAGTCGCGGACTAGCGAAGGACATTCAGTACTTC.

The rearrangement links TRBV10-3 to TRBJ1-5; D remains unclear. Germline V CDR1 and CDR2: ENHRY, SYGVKD. V shed 3 bases and J shed 1 base, with 1 base lying between them. The CDR3 spans 12 residues. CDR3 bases: TGTGCCATCAGTGACAGCAATCAGCCCCAGCATTTT. Translating it yields CAISDSNQPQHF.

V is TRBV13 and J is TRBJ2-7, with 9 bases that match TRBD1. CDR1 and CDR2 (germline): PRHDT, FYEKMQ (reference sequence). The CDR3 length is 18 residues. Trimming cost V 4 bases and J 2 bases; bases outside gene matches: 15. The CDR3 reads CASSSAGQGSRWAYEQYF. In DNA, the CDR3 is TGTGCCAGCAGCTCGGCGGGACAGGGTTCTCGGTGGGCCTACGAGCAGTACTTC.

The CDR3 sequence: CASSLLLAGAADTQYF. The CDR3 DNA follows: TGTGCCAGCAGTCTGTTACTAGCGGGAGCAGCAGATACGCAGTATTTT. The chain couples TRBV28 to TRBJ2-3, with 11 nucleotides matching TRBD2. Germline CDR1 is MDHEN and CDR2 is SYDVKM. J gave up 4 bases and V 5 bases, and 8 bases lay outside the gene matches. This CDR3 has 16 amino acids.

The chain has TRBV29-1 and TRBJ2-3, with 10 bases identical to TRBD2. Germline values: CDR1 SQVTM, CDR2 ANQGSEA. The CDR3 is 13 residues long. V lost 5 bases, J lost 4 bases, and 3 bases stayed unmatched. The CDR3 region is CSVLAGESDTQYF. CDR3 DNA: TGCAGCGTTCTAGCGGGAGAGTCAGATACGCAGTATTTT.

The chain employs TRBV27 and TRBJ1-5; the D is unclear. The CDR3 runs 13 residues. Per germline, CDR1 MNHEY and CDR2 SMNVEV (reference sequence). V shed 5 bases and J shed 0 bases, with 5 bases lying between them. The CDR3 region is CASSKYSNQPQHF. CDR3 in DNA: TGTGCCAGCAGTAAATATAGCAATCAGCCCCAGCATTTT.

The chain has TRBV18 and TRBJ2-7; D gene unclear. This CDR3 has 12 residues. CDR1 is KGHSH, CDR2 LQKENI, per germline. V was pared by 6 bases and J by 4 bases, with 10 bases between. The CDR3 sequence: CASSPRTYEQYF. The CDR3 DNA sequence: TGTGCCAGCTCGCCGCGGACGTACGAGCAGTACTTC.

In the case of this clone: Other DNA sequences in the sample encode the same CDR3. This chain uses TRBV29-1 with TRBJ2-5; D remains unclear. CDR3 length equals 13 residues. Trimming removed 7 bases at V and 2 bases at J, with 14 bases between. Germline lookup yields CDR1 SQVTM and CDR2 ANQGSEA. Here the CDR3 reads CSAPGQTQETQYF. CDR3 nucleotides: TGCAGCGCCCCGGGCCAGACTCAAGAGACCCAGTACTTC.

The rearrangement links TRBV7-9 to TRBJ2-3, with 15 bases fitting TRBD2. CDR1 is SEHNR, CDR2 FQNEAQ, per germline (reference sequence). V lost 1 base and J lost 1; bases outside the gene matches: 3. The CDR3 covers 18 residues. CDR3 sequence reads: CASSLEGLAGGGTDTQYF. Written as DNA, the CDR3 is TGTGCCAGCAGCTTAGAGGGACTAGCGGGAGGAGGCACAGATACGCAGTATTTT.

In the case of this clone: The same CDR3 is also encoded by other DNA sequences in this sample. The V call is TRBV13, the J call TRBJ2-5; a weak D match, TRBD1 (5 bases). CDR1 and CDR2 from the germline V gene are PRHDT and FYEKMQ (reference sequence). The ends were cut back, 5 bases at V and 5 bases at J, with 15 bases in the middle. The CDR3 is 14 residues long. CDR3 DNA: TGTGCCAGCAGCCCCCAAGGGTCAGGGGAGACCCAGTACTTC. Translated, it gives CASSPQGSGETQYF.

The chain uses TRBV6-5 and TRBJ1-5, with TRBD1 matching 7 bases. This CDR3 spans 13 amino acids. The V gene's germline CDR1 is MNHEY and CDR2 SVGAGI. J was trimmed by 2 bases and V by 7 bases; bases with no gene match: 2. DNA for the CDR3: TGTGCCAGCACCCAGGGGGGCAATCAGCCCCAGCATTTT. Translation gives CASTQGGNQPQHF.